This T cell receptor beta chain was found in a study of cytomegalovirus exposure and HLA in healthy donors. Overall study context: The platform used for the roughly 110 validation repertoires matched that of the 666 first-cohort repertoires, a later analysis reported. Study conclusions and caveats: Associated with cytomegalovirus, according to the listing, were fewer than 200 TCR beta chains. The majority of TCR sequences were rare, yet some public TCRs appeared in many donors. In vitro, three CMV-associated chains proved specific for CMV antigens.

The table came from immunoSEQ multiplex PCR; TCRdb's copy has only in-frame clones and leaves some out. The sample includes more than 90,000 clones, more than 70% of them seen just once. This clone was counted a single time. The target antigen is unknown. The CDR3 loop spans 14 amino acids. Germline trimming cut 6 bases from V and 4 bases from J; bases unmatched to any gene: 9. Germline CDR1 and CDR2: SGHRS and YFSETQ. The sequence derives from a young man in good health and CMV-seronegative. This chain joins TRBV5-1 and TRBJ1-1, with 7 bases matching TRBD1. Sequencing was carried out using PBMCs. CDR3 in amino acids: CASNRQGDGTEAFF. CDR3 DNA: TGCGCCAGCAATAGACAGGGAGACGGCACTGAAGCTTTCTTT.